Listed below are T cell receptor beta chains from one sample, sequenced in a study of blood T cell repertoires in COVID-19. Only in-frame clones appear in the TCRdb table, and some are missing; sequencing was by immunoSEQ multiplex PCR. This sample has almost 200,000 clones, with more than 70% found just once. Sequencing input: PBMCs or T cells enriched from blood (not recorded which). All receptors come from a woman aged 18 to 35 who had recovered from COVID-19. The CDR3 runs from the conserved cysteine through the conserved F or W. Fields, in order: CDR3 DNA, CDR3 protein, clone size, V gene, D gene, J gene. The D gene is left open where the match is weak. Expanded clones get a size class; other rows say once, few or many, or leave the size out.

cdr3_nt: TGCACCAGCAGCCAAGTCCGTGGGACAGGGGGCCGGTGTCACAATCAGCCCCAGCATTTT
cdr3_aa: CTSSQVRGTGGRCHNQPQHF
clone_size: NA
v_call: TRBV1
d_call: NA
j_call: TRBJ1-5

cdr3_nt: TGCGCCAGCAGCTTGGTTCCTAGCGGAGCGCAAGAGACCCAGTACTTC
cdr3_aa: CASSLVPSGAQETQYF
clone_size: NA
v_call: TRBV5-1
d_call: TRBD2
j_call: TRBJ2-5

cdr3_nt: TGCGCCAGCAGTCAGAGTAGTTTACAGGGCCCGCAGGGCTACACCTTC
cdr3_aa: CASSQSSLQGPQGYTF
clone_size: once
v_call: TRBV23-1
d_call: NA
j_call: TRBJ1-2

cdr3_nt: TGTGCCAGCAGCTTTAACAAGAACACCGGGGAGCTGTTTTTT
cdr3_aa: CASSFNKNTGELFF
clone_size: few
v_call: TRBV11-2
d_call: NA
j_call: TRBJ2-2

cdr3_nt: TGTGCCAGCAGCTTACAAGCTTCTAGGTCCCGGATCGAAAAACTGTTTTTT
cdr3_aa: CASSLQASRSRIEKLFF
clone_size: NA
v_call: TRBV7-6
d_call: NA
j_call: TRBJ1-4

cdr3_nt: TGTGCCAGCAGTTTAATCGAGCGAGGAAGCCTGTTCGGAGCTAACTATGGCTACACCTTC
cdr3_aa: CASSLIERGSLFGANYGYTF
clone_size: NA
v_call: TRBV28
d_call: NA
j_call: TRBJ1-2

cdr3_nt: TGTGCCAGCAGCGCGACTGGAAACACCATATATTTT
cdr3_aa: CASSATGNTIYF
clone_size: NA
v_call: TRBV7-6
d_call: NA
j_call: TRBJ1-3

cdr3_nt: TGTGCCAGCAGTGGTGGGACAGGGTGGTCACCCCTCCACTTT
cdr3_aa: CASSGGTGWSPLHF
clone_size: NA
v_call: TRBV2
d_call: TRBD1
j_call: TRBJ1-6

cdr3_nt: TGTGCCAGCAGCCCCCCTGGGACAGGGAAAGTAGTTGTGTATTTT
cdr3_aa: CASSPPGTGKVVVYF
clone_size: once
v_call: TRBV9
d_call: TRBD1
j_call: TRBJ2-3

cdr3_nt: TGTGCAAGTCGCTTAGTGAAGCGGGAGCTATCCTTACAAAGTGATTCACCCCTCCACTTT
cdr3_aa: CASRLVKRELSLQSDSPLHF
clone_size: NA
v_call: TRBV12-2
d_call: NA
j_call: TRBJ1-6

cdr3_nt: TGTGCCAGCTCAGCGGACAGGTCCTACGAGCAGTACTTC
cdr3_aa: CASSADRSYEQYF
clone_size: NA
v_call: TRBV18
d_call: TRBD1
j_call: TRBJ2-7

cdr3_nt: TGTGCCAGCAGCTTGGGGGCTACTGAAGCTTTCTTT
cdr3_aa: CASSLGATEAFF
clone_size: NA
v_call: TRBV5-5
d_call: NA
j_call: TRBJ1-1

cdr3_nt: TGTGCCAGCAGCTTACTCCAGCGGGGATGGGTAAATGAGCAGTTCTTC
cdr3_aa: CASSLLQRGWVNEQFF
clone_size: NA
v_call: TRBV13
d_call: TRBD2
j_call: TRBJ2-1

cdr3_nt: TGCGCCAGCAGCCTCAGACAGGGGGGGACGAACACTGAAGCTTTCTTT
cdr3_aa: CASSLRQGGTNTEAFF
clone_size: once
v_call: TRBV5-1
d_call: TRBD1
j_call: TRBJ1-1

cdr3_nt: TGTGCCACCACTTTAGGACGGACAACCTATGGCTACACCTTC
cdr3_aa: CATTLGRTTYGYTF
clone_size: NA
v_call: TRBV4-2
d_call: NA
j_call: TRBJ1-2

cdr3_nt: TGCGCCAGCAGGGACTTAGGACGGCCCGGCCCAGATACGCAGTATTTT
cdr3_aa: CASRDLGRPGPDTQYF
clone_size: NA
v_call: TRBV10-2
d_call: NA
j_call: TRBJ2-3

cdr3_nt: TGTGCCTGGACTGGCATGAGGAGCTACACCTTC
cdr3_aa: CAWTGMRSYTF
clone_size: NA
v_call: TRBV30
d_call: NA
j_call: TRBJ1-2

cdr3_nt: TGTGCCAGCAGCTTAGAACCCAACACCCCGCCGGGAAACACCATATATTTT
cdr3_aa: CASSLEPNTPPGNTIYF
clone_size: few
v_call: TRBV7-6
d_call: NA
j_call: TRBJ1-3

cdr3_nt: TGTGCCAGCAGCTCCCTCAGGGGTGGAAACTATGGCTACACCTTC
cdr3_aa: CASSSLRGGNYGYTF
clone_size: NA
v_call: TRBV11-2
d_call: NA
j_call: TRBJ1-2

cdr3_nt: TGCGCCAGCAGCCTGACAGACATGAACACTGAAGCTTTCTTT
cdr3_aa: CASSLTDMNTEAFF
clone_size: NA
v_call: TRBV4-1
d_call: NA
j_call: TRBJ1-1

cdr3_nt: TGTGCCAGCAGAAGCTGGACTAGCGGGGGGTGGGATACGCAGTATTTT
cdr3_aa: CASRSWTSGGWDTQYF
clone_size: NA
v_call: TRBV28
d_call: TRBD2
j_call: TRBJ2-3

cdr3_nt: TGTGCCAGCAGCTTGGTCGGGGGGGGGTTTTACGAGCAGTACTTC
cdr3_aa: CASSLVGGGFYEQYF
clone_size: once
v_call: TRBV5-4
d_call: TRBD2
j_call: TRBJ2-7

cdr3_nt: TGTGCCAGCATTCTTTCTCCGGTTTACACTGAAGCTTTCTTT
cdr3_aa: CASILSPVYTEAFF
clone_size: NA
v_call: TRBV28
d_call: NA
j_call: TRBJ1-1

cdr3_nt: TGTGCCATCAGTGAGACAGGGGATGAGCAGTTCTTC
cdr3_aa: CAISETGDEQFF
clone_size: NA
v_call: TRBV10-3
d_call: TRBD1
j_call: TRBJ2-1

cdr3_nt: TGTGCCAGCAGTTTCGCCCAGGACGAGCAGTACTTC
cdr3_aa: CASSFAQDEQYF
clone_size: NA
v_call: TRBV28
d_call: NA
j_call: TRBJ2-7

cdr3_nt: TGTGCTAGTGGTTTGTTGTTGGCGGGGGGAAGCTATGGCTACACCTTC
cdr3_aa: CASGLLLAGGSYGYTF
clone_size: NA
v_call: TRBV12-5
d_call: NA
j_call: TRBJ1-2

cdr3_nt: TGTGCCAGCAGCAGAGAGTGGACAGGACTAGCGGTTCCTAGCACAGATACGCAGTATTTT
cdr3_aa: CASSREWTGLAVPSTDTQYF
clone_size: NA
v_call: TRBV21-1
d_call: NA
j_call: TRBJ2-3

cdr3_nt: TGTGCCAGTAGTATTTATCGGGGCTACGAGCAGTACTTC
cdr3_aa: CASSIYRGYEQYF
clone_size: NA
v_call: TRBV19
d_call: NA
j_call: TRBJ2-7

cdr3_nt: TGTGCCAGCTCACCAATGGGGACAGGGAGCGAGCAGTACTTC
cdr3_aa: CASSPMGTGSEQYF
clone_size: NA
v_call: TRBV18
d_call: TRBD1
j_call: TRBJ2-7

cdr3_nt: TGTGCCAGCAGCTTAAGAAGGGACAGGGCCGCCTACGAGCAGTACTTC
cdr3_aa: CASSLRRDRAAYEQYF
clone_size: NA
v_call: TRBV7-6
d_call: TRBD1
j_call: TRBJ2-7

cdr3_nt: TGTGCCAGCAGCCCTGCTACCAATTCACCCCTCCACTTT
cdr3_aa: CASSPATNSPLHF
clone_size: NA
v_call: TRBV3-1/TRBV3-2
d_call: NA
j_call: TRBJ1-6

cdr3_nt: TGTGCCAGCAGCCCGCCCATGAGTACGCAGTATTTT
cdr3_aa: CASSPPMSTQYF
clone_size: NA
v_call: TRBV7-9
d_call: NA
j_call: TRBJ2-3

cdr3_nt: TGTGCCATCAGTGAGTCGAGGGGCGGGGTGCCAGATACGCAGTATTTT
cdr3_aa: CAISESRGGVPDTQYF
clone_size: few
v_call: TRBV10-3
d_call: NA
j_call: TRBJ2-3

cdr3_nt: TGTGCCAGCAGCTTAAGTAACAGCAACTATGGCTACACCTTC
cdr3_aa: CASSLSNSNYGYTF
clone_size: NA
v_call: TRBV11-2
d_call: NA
j_call: TRBJ1-2

cdr3_nt: TGTGCCAGCAGCCGCAACAGGGTACGCGACACAGATACGCAGTATTTT
cdr3_aa: CASSRNRVRDTDTQYF
clone_size: once
v_call: TRBV14
d_call: NA
j_call: TRBJ2-3

cdr3_nt: TGTGCCAGCAGCACTCAGGCTTCCACTGAAGCTTTCTTT
cdr3_aa: CASSTQASTEAFF
clone_size: NA
v_call: TRBV12-3/TRBV12-4
d_call: NA
j_call: TRBJ1-1